The next 17 T cell receptor beta chains were all read from a single sample in a study of T cell changes during pregnancy in multiple sclerosis. Some clones are missing from TCRdb's copy, which holds only in-frame ones; the method was immunoSEQ multiplex PCR. In the table there are about 40,000 clones, more than 80% of which are singletons. Source: peripheral blood, taken before pregnancy. These receptor sequences come from a female donor with multiple sclerosis, enrolled in a pregnancy study.

The V call is TRBV4-2, the J call TRBJ2-3; 7 bases line up with TRBD2. The J segment lost 6 bases and the V segment lost 3 bases, leaving 3 bases of the junction unmatched. The length of the CDR3 is 13 residues. CDR1 and CDR2 from the germline V gene are LGHNA and YNFKEQ. The CDR3 here is CASSQMGGDTQYF. CDR3 DNA: TGTGCCAGCAGCCAGATGGGGGGGGATACGCAGTATTTT.

The rearrangement joins TRBV30 to TRBJ2-1; TRBD1 agrees at 8 bases. The germline V gene encodes CDR1 GTSNPN and CDR2 SVGIG (reference sequence). The CDR3 is 13 residues long. Trimming removed 0 bases from V and 9 bases from J; junction bases left unmatched: 4. The CDR3, as DNA: TGTGCCTGGAGTGTACAGGGGGATAGTGAGCAGTTCTTC. Amino acids: CAWSVQGDSEQFF.

The chain uses TRBV21-1 and TRBJ2-7; TRBD2 is the table's D call, not checked against the DNA. TRBV21-1 is recorded as a pseudogene. The CDR3 has 14 residues. The CDR3 DNA reads as TGTGCCAGCAGCAAAAGCGGAGCCTCCTACGAGCAGTACTTC. Translation gives CASSKSGASYEQYF.

The J gene is TRBJ2-1, the V gene TRBV29-1; 9 nucleotides align to TRBD2. Germline V CDR1 and CDR2: SQVTM, ANQGSEA. The V segment lost 0 bases and the J segment 2 bases; nucleotides outside the gene matches: 5. The CDR3 loop spans 16 amino acids. The chain's CDR3 is CSVEEGLARTYNEQFF. As DNA, the CDR3 is TGCAGCGTTGAAGAAGGACTAGCGAGAACCTACAATGAGCAGTTCTTC.

The CDR3 is CASSYFADTQYF. In DNA form, the CDR3 reads TGTGCCAGCAGTTACTTTGCAGATACGCAGTATTTT. The chain is built from TRBV2 and TRBJ2-3; unclear D gene. The length of the CDR3 is 12 residues. Germline values: CDR1 SNHLY, CDR2 FYNNEI. V lost 5 bases and J lost 4, with 7 bases in between. Full variable domain (outside the CDR3, taken from reference TRBV2 and TRBJ2-3): EPEVTQTPSHQVTQMGQEVILRCVPISNHLYFYWYRQILGQKVEFLVSFYNNEISEKSEIFDDQFSVERPDGSNFTLKIRSTKLEDSAMYFCASSYFADTQYFGPGTRLTVL.

The chain is built from TRBV29-1 and TRBJ1-1, with D perhaps matching TRBD1 (6 bases). With 5 bases removed from V and 6 bases from J, the gap between germline ends came to 19 bases. Germline CDR1 SQVTM, CDR2 ANQGSEA. The CDR3 runs 14 residues. CDR3 DNA: TGCAGCGTTCATGTACAGGGAGCTAGGGCTGAAGCTTTCTTT. It codes for CSVHVQGARAEAFF.

The J gene is TRBJ2-1, the V gene TRBV30, with TRBD2 matching over 8 bases. The V gene's germline CDR1 is GTSNPN and CDR2 SVGIG (reference sequence). The V gene end was trimmed by 5 bases and the J gene end by 6 bases; junction bases not matched to a gene: 9. This CDR3 is 14 amino acids long. The CDR3 loop reads CAWRGLVKGNEQFF. The CDR3 DNA sequence: TGTGCCTGGCGGGGACTAGTAAAGGGCAATGAGCAGTTCTTC.

J is TRBJ2-5 and V is TRBV7-2; the match to TRBD2 covers 8 bases. The V and J ends lost 5 bases and 5 bases, in that order; junction bases with no gene match: 10. CDR1 SGHTA and CDR2 FQGNSA come from the germline V gene. The CDR3 runs to 15 residues. The CDR3 here is CASSPLAGWGETQYF. CDR3 sequence (DNA): TGTGCCAGCAGCCCCCTAGCGGGCTGGGGGGAGACCCAGTACTTC.

V is TRBV27 and J is TRBJ2-5; 12 bases agree with TRBD2. The J segment lost 5 bases and the V segment lost 6 bases, leaving 10 bases of the junction unmatched. The germline CDR1 and CDR2 sequences are MNHEY and SMNVEV (reference sequence). The CDR3 consists of 16 residues. CDR3 sequence reads: CASSYWGTSGGETQYF. The CDR3 DNA follows: TGTGCCAGCAGCTATTGGGGAACTAGCGGGGGGGAGACCCAGTACTTC.

The chain uses TRBV7-2 and TRBJ2-2; D is perhaps TRBD2 (7 bases). Trimming removed 5 bases at V and 4 bases at J, with 14 bases between. Germline CDR1 is SGHTA and CDR2 is FQGNSA. This CDR3 contains 15 residues. The CDR3 DNA reads TGTGCCAGCAGCACTCAAGGGGGGGTCACCGGGGAGCTGTTTTTT. Translating it yields CASSTQGGVTGELFF.

The chain uses TRBV6-5 and TRBJ1-1; no clear D. V gave up 5 bases and J gave up 7 bases, with 8 bases separating them. The CDR3 has 11 residues. Germline assignment: CDR1 MNHEY and CDR2 SVGAGI. The CDR3 reads CASSRYSEAFF. DNA of the CDR3: TGTGCCAGCAGTAGATACAGTGAAGCTTTCTTT.

This chain joins TRBV13 and TRBJ1-3, with D unresolved. V lost 4 bases and J lost 0, with 13 bases in between. In germline, CDR1 is PRHDT, CDR2 FYEKMQ (reference sequence). The CDR3 has 16 residues. The DNA of the CDR3 is TGTGCCAGCAGCTCCACCCTGTCCTACTCTGGAAACACCATATATTTT. Amino acid sequence: CASSSTLSYSGNTIYF.

V and J are TRBV5-6 and TRBJ2-5; no reliable D call. CDR1 and CDR2 (germline): SGHDT, YYEEEE. This CDR3 has 13 amino acids. Trimming took off 3 bases at V and 0 bases at J, with 6 bases between the two ends. The CDR3 region has the DNA TGTGCCAGCAGCTATAGAGACCAAGAGACCCAGTACTTC. Protein product: CASSYRDQETQYF. Combining the CDR3 with reference TRBV5-6 and TRBJ2-5 gives the whole variable domain DAGVTQSPTHLIKTRGQQVTLRCSPKSGHDTVSWYQQALGQGPQFIFQYYEEEERQRGNFPDRFSGHQFPNYSSELNVNALLLGDSALYLCASSYRDQETQYFGPGTRLLVL.

V and J are TRBV27 and TRBJ2-6, with 10 bases aligning to TRBD1. CDR1 is MNHEY, CDR2 SMNVEV, per germline (reference sequence). Trimming removed 5 bases from V and 3 bases from J; junction bases left unmatched: 19. This CDR3 is built from 21 residues. CDR3 coding DNA: TGTGCCAGCAGTCATCTAATATTGTCAGGGACAGGGGTTGGTGGGGCCAACGTCCTGACTTTC. It yields the protein CASSHLILSGTGVGGANVLTF. Full variable domain (missing parts from reference TRBV27 and TRBJ2-6): EAQVTQNPRYLITVTGKKLTVTCSQNMNHEYMSWYRQDPGLGLRQIYYSMNVEVTDKGDVPEGYKVSRKEKRNFPLILESPSPNQTSLYFCASSHLILSGTGVGGANVLTFGAGSRLTVL.

Comments on this clone: One junction end disagrees with the germline gene, perhaps due to a read error. The chain has TRBV7-7 and TRBJ2-5; 8 bases agree with TRBD1. The CDR3 extends over 14 amino acids. CDR1 is SSHAT, CDR2 FNYEAQ, per germline (reference sequence). As DNA, the CDR3 is TGTGCTAGCAGCAGACAGGGGATTGGGGAGACCCAGTACTTC. Amino acid sequence: CASSRQGIGETQYF. The full variable domain, its missing parts supplied by reference TRBV7-7 and TRBJ2-5, is GAGVSQSPRYKVTKRGQDVTLRCDPISSHATLYWYQQALGQGPEFLTYFNYEAQPDKSGLPSDRFSAERPEGSISTLTIQRTEQRDSAMYRCASSRQGIGETQYFGPGTRLLVL.

The chain recombines TRBV10-3 with TRBJ2-7; D not resolved. In germline, CDR1 is ENHRY, CDR2 SYGVKD. The V and J ends lost 3 bases and 2 bases respectively, with 11 bases between them. This CDR3 contains 14 residues. DNA of the CDR3: TGTGCCATCAGTGATCAACTCCGAACCTACGAGCAGTACTTC. As protein: CAISDQLRTYEQYF.

The DNA of the CDR3 is TGTGCCAGCAGCACCGGACAGGGCCAACTCGGAAGAGCTACCCAGTACTTC. Amino acids: CASSTGQGQLGRATQYF. The rearrangement links TRBV5-4 to TRBJ2-5, with 8 nucleotides matching TRBD1. The CDR3 has 17 amino acids. With V trimmed by 4 bases and J by 8 bases, 19 bases remained unmatched. Germline loops: CDR1 SGHNT, CDR2 YYREEE (reference sequence). Full variable domain (missing parts from reference TRBV5-4 and TRBJ2-5): ETGVTQSPTHLIKTRGQQVTLRCSSQSGHNTVSWYQQALGQGPQFIFQYYREEENGRGNFPPRFSGLQFPNYSSELNVNALELDDSALYLCASSTGQGQLGRATQYFGPGTRLLVL.